This T cell receptor (beta chain) was sequenced in a study of T-cell reconstitution after alpha-beta-depleted transplantation in children. TCRbeta library construction was performed incorporating unique molecular identifiers. A single record per CDR3 protein comes from TCRdb applying MiXCR to the PCR reads. This table has 600,000 to 700,000 distinct CDR3 sequences, 16% appearing once. V gave up 5 bases and J gave up 9 bases, with 10 bases separating them. This CDR3 region has 11 residues. CDR1 and CDR2 from the germline V gene are SGHTA and FQGNSA. The sample holds many counts of this clonotype. The starting material was PBMCs from the stem cell graft donor, obtained from the stem cell graft. This receptor was taken from a human donor who donated a stem cell graft to a child with acute myeloid leukemia. The chain recombines TRBV7-2 with TRBJ1-2; D gene uncertain. The CDR3 is CASSPGRRYTF. CDR3 sequence (DNA): TGTGCCAGCAGCCCTGGACGGCGCTACACCTTC.